Presented here are 20 T cell receptor beta chains from one specimen sequenced in a study of T cell changes during pregnancy in multiple sclerosis. The data were produced by immunoSEQ multiplex PCR, yet TCRdb's version contains in-frame clones alone and is incomplete. The data contain fewer than 40,000 clones, just over 90% of them singletons. Sequenced material: CD8+ T cells from peripheral blood mononuclear cells, taken in the first trimester of pregnancy. These receptor sequences come from a female donor with multiple sclerosis, enrolled in a pregnancy study.

This sequence joins TRBV27 and TRBJ2-2; TRBD2 agrees at 14 bases. J was trimmed by 7 bases and V by 3 bases; bases with no gene match: 7. There are 17 residues in the CDR3. Germline assignment: CDR1 MNHEY and CDR2 SMNVEV (reference sequence). Here the CDR3 reads CASSFGTSGRRGGELFF. In DNA, the CDR3 is TGTGCCAGCAGTTTTGGGACTAGCGGGAGACGGGGCGGGGAGCTGTTTTTT.

V gene TRBV28 combines with J gene TRBJ2-7; D ambiguous. V was pared by 9 bases and J by 3 bases, with 15 bases between. This CDR3 is 13 amino acids long. Germline CDR1 reads MDHEN; CDR2 reads SYDVKM. Here the CDR3 reads CASSTETDYEQYF. In DNA form, the CDR3 reads TGTGCCAGTTCGACGGAGACGGACTACGAGCAGTACTTC.

This clone was counted a single time. The genes are TRBV2 and TRBJ1-2; 9 bases are a match to TRBD1. The CDR3 extends over 12 amino acids. With V trimmed by 7 bases and J by 6 bases, 3 bases remained unmatched. Germline CDR1 is SNHLY and CDR2 is FYNNEI. The CDR3 DNA reads as TGTGCCAGCATCGGGGACAGGGATGGCTACACCTTC. Its translation is CASIGDRDGYTF.

The rearrangement uses TRBV14 and TRBJ2-5; D is uncertain. This CDR3 spans 14 amino acids. Trimming left V 4 bases short and J 6 bases short, with 15 bases between. The germline gives CDR1 SGHDN, CDR2 FVKESK. CDR3 loop: CASSPEEGFKTQYF. In nucleotides, the CDR3 is TGTGCCAGCAGCCCTGAGGAAGGATTCAAGACCCAGTACTTC.

The chain employs TRBV7-9 and TRBJ1-5; possibly TRBD1 for D (5 bases). The CDR3 extends over 15 amino acids. Germline CDR1 and CDR2: SEHNR and FQNEAQ (reference sequence). The V end lost 1 base, the J end lost 4 bases, and 11 bases lay between the germline ends. The CDR3 loop reads CASSLEATDNQPQHF. The CDR3 DNA is TGTGCCAGCAGCTTAGAAGCGACAGATAATCAGCCCCAGCATTTT. The full variable domain, completed using reference TRBV7-9 and TRBJ1-5, is DTGVSQNPRHKITKRGQNVTFRCDPISEHNRLYWYRQTLGQGPEFLTYFQNEAQLEKSRLLSDRFSAERPKGSFSTLEIQRTEQGDSAMYLCASSLEATDNQPQHFGDGTRLSIL.

This chain uses TRBV11-2 with TRBJ2-1; 8 bases line up with TRBD1. J gave up 8 bases and V 4 bases, and 7 bases lay outside the gene matches. This CDR3 contains 14 residues. In germline, CDR1 is SGHAT, CDR2 FQNNGV. CDR3 nucleotides: TGTGCCAGCAGCTCCTGGGGACAGGCCGATGAGCAGTTCTTC. It codes for CASSSWGQADEQFF.

Here the CDR3 reads CASSLGDRGTFF. Here the CDR3 DNA reads TGTGCCAGCAGCTTGGGGGACAGGGGCACTTTCTTT. V gene TRBV5-6 combines with J gene TRBJ1-1; TRBD1 matches at 10 bases. The trim removed 0 bases at V and 12 bases at J, leaving 2 bases unmatched. Germline V gene sequence: CDR1 SGHDT, CDR2 YYEEEE. The CDR3 extends over 12 amino acids.

This clone was detected only a few times. The rearrangement links TRBV15 to TRBJ1-5; D might be TRBD1 (6 bases). The V end was cut by 3 bases, the J end by 7 bases, with 16 bases between. The CDR3 is 15 amino acids. CDR1 and CDR2 from the germline V gene are LNHNV and YYDKDF (reference sequence). This CDR3 is CATSRTQGTMQPQHF. The DNA for the CDR3 is TGTGCCACCAGCAGGACACAGGGTACGATGCAGCCCCAGCATTTT.

This clone was counted ten times or more. The chain is built from TRBV27 and TRBJ2-3, with 14 bases lining up with TRBD2. CDR3 length equals 15 residues. V trimming: 5 bases; J trimming: 8 bases; junction bases outside the gene matches: 6. Per the germline V gene, CDR1 is MNHEY and CDR2 is SMNVEV (reference sequence). The CDR3: CASSVTSGRAGTQYF. The CDR3 region has the DNA TGTGCCAGCAGTGTGACTAGCGGGAGGGCCGGTACGCAGTATTTT.

The J gene is TRBJ2-7, the V gene TRBV30; a possible D gene is TRBD2 (5 bases). CDR1 GTSNPN and CDR2 SVGIG come from the germline V gene (reference sequence). CDR3 size: 16 residues. V gave up 0 bases and J gave up 1 base, with 16 bases separating them. The CDR3 bases are TGTGCCTGGAGTGTAACCCCCCGGGGATTGTCCTACGAGCAGTACTTC. As protein: CAWSVTPRGLSYEQYF.

The rearrangement uses TRBV28 and TRBJ1-1, with 8 nucleotides matching TRBD1. V trimming: 2 bases; J trimming: 7 bases; junction bases outside the gene matches: 6. The CDR3 has 14 amino acids. Germline V lookup: CDR1 MDHEN, CDR2 SYDVKM. The CDR3 DNA follows: TGTGCCAGCAGTTTAGGCCGGACAGGGTATGAAGCTTTCTTT. Translated, it gives CASSLGRTGYEAFF.

This chain links TRBV7-9 with TRBJ2-5; D is undetermined. This CDR3 is built from 12 residues. V was pared by 5 bases and J by 5 bases, with 9 bases between. CDR1 and CDR2 (germline): SEHNR, FQNEAQ (reference sequence). The CDR3 here is CASSDAAETQYF. CDR3 coding DNA: TGTGCCAGCAGCGACGCGGCGGAGACCCAGTACTTC.

The chain carries TRBV6-6 and TRBJ1-1; D unclear. The CDR3 length is 15 residues. Germline V CDR1 and CDR2: MNHNY, SVGAGI (reference sequence). With 2 bases removed from V and 1 base from J, the gap between germline ends came to 11 bases. The CDR3 coding sequence is TGTGCCAGCAGTTACGACTCACCCGAGAACACTGAAGCTTTCTTT. It specifies CASSYDSPENTEAFF.

The V gene is TRBV19, the J gene TRBJ2-7; 9 bases map to TRBD1. This CDR3 spans 14 amino acids. V trimming: 3 bases; J trimming: 4 bases; junction bases outside the gene matches: 4. Looked up from germline, CDR1 is LNHDA and CDR2 is SQIVND (reference sequence). For the CDR3, the DNA is TGTGCCAGTAGTATTTCGGGACAGGGTTACGAGCAGTACTTC. Translating gives CASSISGQGYEQYF.

The genes are TRBV7-9 and TRBJ2-1; 9 bases align to TRBD2. V was pared by 0 bases and J by 8 bases, with 8 bases of the junction left unmatched. Per the germline V gene, CDR1 is SEHNR and CDR2 is FQNEAQ (reference sequence). This CDR3 is 16 amino acids long. CDR3 sequence: CASSLAAGGLRDEQFF. The CDR3 DNA reads as TGTGCCAGCAGCTTAGCCGCGGGAGGGCTTCGGGATGAGCAGTTCTTC.

V and J are TRBV27 and TRBJ2-5; 11 bases fit TRBD2. The trim removed 7 bases at V and 4 bases at J, leaving 5 bases unmatched. The CDR3 has 14 amino acids. Germline assignment: CDR1 MNHEY and CDR2 SMNVEV (reference sequence). DNA of the CDR3: TGTGCCAGCAAGCTAGCGGGAGGACGAGAGACCCAGTACTTC. This translates into CASKLAGGRETQYF.

The chain combines TRBV27 with TRBJ2-1, with 7 nucleotides matching TRBD2. CDR1 and CDR2 from the germline V gene are MNHEY and SMNVEV (reference sequence). The CDR3 runs to 13 residues. J was trimmed by 6 bases and V by 5 bases; bases with no gene match: 4. The DNA for the CDR3 is TGTGCCAGCAGTCCTGGGGGGGGCAATGAGCAGTTCTTC. Its protein is CASSPGGGNEQFF.

A single count supports this clone. This chain connects TRBV29-1 to TRBJ1-1, with D tentatively TRBD1 (6 bases). This CDR3 has 14 residues. The germline V gene has CDR1 SQVTM and CDR2 ANQGSEA. Trimming left V 3 bases short and J 4 bases short, with 15 bases between. Written as DNA, the CDR3 is TGCAGCGTTGACGTCGGGGAAGGGGGCACTGAAGCTTTCTTT. Protein product: CSVDVGEGGTEAFF.

This clone has only a few counts. The chain links TRBV19 to TRBJ2-5; 11 bases are a match to TRBD2. CDR1 is LNHDA, CDR2 SQIVND, per germline (reference sequence). This CDR3 comprises 16 residues. V gave up 7 bases and J gave up 1 base; unmatched junction bases: 8. The CDR3, as DNA: TGTGCCAGTAATCCCGGGACTAGCGGCCTCCAAGAGACCCAGTACTTC. Translated: CASNPGTSGLQETQYF.

Only one count was recorded for this clone. As DNA, the CDR3 is TGTGCCATCAGTGAGCGGCTCAGGGGATCCGAGCAGTACTTC. Translated, it gives CAISERLRGSEQYF. The chain recombines TRBV10-3 with TRBJ2-7, with D possibly TRBD1 on 6 matching bases. This CDR3 region has 14 residues. V lost 2 bases and J 6 bases, leaving 14 bases between the germline ends. Germline loops: CDR1 ENHRY, CDR2 SYGVKD.